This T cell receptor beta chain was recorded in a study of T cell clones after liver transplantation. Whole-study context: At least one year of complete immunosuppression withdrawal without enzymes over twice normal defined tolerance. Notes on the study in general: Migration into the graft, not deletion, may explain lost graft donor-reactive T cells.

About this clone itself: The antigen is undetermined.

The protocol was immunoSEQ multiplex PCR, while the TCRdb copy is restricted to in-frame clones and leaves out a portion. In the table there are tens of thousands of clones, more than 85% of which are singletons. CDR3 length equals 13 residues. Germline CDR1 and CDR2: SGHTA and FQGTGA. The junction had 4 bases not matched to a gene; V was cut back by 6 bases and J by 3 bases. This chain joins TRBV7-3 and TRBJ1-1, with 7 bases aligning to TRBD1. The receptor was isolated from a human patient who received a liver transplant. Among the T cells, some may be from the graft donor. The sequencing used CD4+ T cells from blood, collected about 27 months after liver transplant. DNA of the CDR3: TGTGCCAGCAGTCAAGGGGGCGACACTGAAGCTTTCTTT. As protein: CASSQGGDTEAFF.